This is a list of T cell receptor beta chains from one sample in a study of PD-L1 blockade in urothelial cancer. Data came from immunoSEQ multiplex PCR; TCRdb stores just in-frame clones and leaves some out. Of 30,000 to 45,000 clones in the sample, about four fifths were seen once. The starting material was PBMCs, obtained around atezolizumab (anti-PD-L1) treatment. Receptors were obtained from a man aged 40-50 years with urothelial cancer. CDR3s include the opening cysteine and the closing phenylalanine or tryptophan. D genes are given only for firm matches. Not all rows give a size; the values are once, few, many and, for expanded clones, a class.

v_call: TRBV7-2; clone_size: NA; d_call: NA; j_call: TRBJ1-2; cdr3_nt: TGTGCCAGCAGCGGTCGACAGAACTATGGCTACACCTTC; cdr3_aa: CASSGRQNYGYTF
v_call: TRBV27; clone_size: NA; d_call: NA; j_call: TRBJ2-1; cdr3_nt: TGTGCCAGCAGTCTGTACAATGAGCAGTTCTTC; cdr3_aa: CASSLYNEQFF
v_call: TRBV5-1; clone_size: NA; d_call: TRBD1; j_call: TRBJ1-1; cdr3_nt: TGCGCCAGCAGCTTGGGGACAGGGCGGACTGAAGCTTTCTTT; cdr3_aa: CASSLGTGRTEAFF
v_call: TRBV20-1; clone_size: once; d_call: TRBD2; j_call: TRBJ2-7; cdr3_nt: TGCAGTGGGACTAGCGGCTTCGAGCAGTACTTC; cdr3_aa: CSGTSGFEQYF
v_call: TRBV2; clone_size: NA; d_call: NA; j_call: TRBJ1-5; cdr3_nt: TGTGCCAGCACTAAACAGGATATTTACAATCAGCCCCAGCATTTT; cdr3_aa: CASTKQDIYNQPQHF
v_call: TRBV7-2; clone_size: once; d_call: NA; j_call: TRBJ2-3; cdr3_nt: TGTGCCAGCAGCGTAAGCACAGATACGCAGTATTTT; cdr3_aa: CASSVSTDTQYF
v_call: TRBV5-8; clone_size: NA; d_call: NA; j_call: TRBJ1-2; cdr3_nt: TGTGCCAGCAGCTTGGCCAACGTTATGGGGGCGGAAGATGGCTACACCTTC; cdr3_aa: CASSLANVMGAEDGYTF
v_call: TRBV2; clone_size: NA; d_call: NA; j_call: TRBJ2-7; cdr3_nt: TGTGCCAGCAGTGGCGACAGGCTGGTGGGGGAGCAGTACTTC; cdr3_aa: CASSGDRLVGEQYF
v_call: TRBV11-2; clone_size: NA; d_call: TRBD2; j_call: TRBJ2-1; cdr3_nt: TGTGCCAGCAGCGTTAGCGGGGCCTTAGATGAGCAGTTCTTC; cdr3_aa: CASSVSGALDEQFF
v_call: TRBV7-9; clone_size: NA; d_call: NA; j_call: TRBJ1-1; cdr3_nt: TGTGCCAGCAGCTCTTCGTCAGGGCCGGGGGTGAACACTGAAGCTTTCTTT; cdr3_aa: CASSSSSGPGVNTEAFF
v_call: TRBV6-5; clone_size: NA; d_call: TRBD1; j_call: TRBJ2-7; cdr3_nt: TGTGCCAGCAGCCCGGACAGGCCCCTCGACTACGAGCAGTACTTC; cdr3_aa: CASSPDRPLDYEQYF
v_call: TRBV9; clone_size: NA; d_call: NA; j_call: TRBJ2-5; cdr3_nt: TGTGCCAGCAGCTCCCAGGGGGCTAGCGGTGAGACCCAGTACTTC; cdr3_aa: CASSSQGASGETQYF
v_call: TRBV5-1; clone_size: NA; d_call: NA; j_call: TRBJ2-3; cdr3_nt: TGCGCCAGCAGCTTGGCGTCCAGGGGGGTTTTCCCAGATACGCAGTATTTT; cdr3_aa: CASSLASRGVFPDTQYF
v_call: TRBV10-2; clone_size: NA; d_call: NA; j_call: TRBJ1-1; cdr3_nt: TGCGCCAGCAGGGGGGAGGGAGGGTGGACTGAAGCTTTCTTT; cdr3_aa: CASRGEGGWTEAFF
v_call: TRBV28; clone_size: NA; d_call: TRBD2; j_call: TRBJ2-7; cdr3_nt: TGTGCCAGCAGTCCGGGGACTAGCCTCTCCTACGAGCAGTACTTC; cdr3_aa: CASSPGTSLSYEQYF
v_call: TRBV9; clone_size: NA; d_call: TRBD2; j_call: TRBJ2-1; cdr3_nt: TGTGCCAGCAGCGTGGGGGGGCGCGGGACTAGCGGGAGATACAATGAGCAGTTCTTC; cdr3_aa: CASSVGGRGTSGRYNEQFF
v_call: TRBV27; clone_size: NA; d_call: TRBD1; j_call: TRBJ1-5; cdr3_nt: TGTGCCAGCAGTTTGTCCAGGGACAGATATCAGCCCCAGCATTTT; cdr3_aa: CASSLSRDRYQPQHF
v_call: TRBV28; clone_size: NA; d_call: NA; j_call: TRBJ1-5; cdr3_nt: TGTGCCAGCAGTTCATTCACACAGGGACGGGATCAGCCCCAGCATTTT; cdr3_aa: CASSSFTQGRDQPQHF
v_call: TRBV7-2; clone_size: NA; d_call: TRBD1; j_call: TRBJ2-7; cdr3_nt: TGTGCCAGCAGCTTGGGACAGGGAGCGTACGAGCAGTACTTC; cdr3_aa: CASSLGQGAYEQYF
v_call: TRBV5-6; clone_size: NA; d_call: TRBD1; j_call: TRBJ1-4; cdr3_nt: TGTGCCAGCAGCTCCCGAAAGACAGGGAGCTATGAAAAACTGTTTTTT; cdr3_aa: CASSSRKTGSYEKLFF
v_call: TRBV28; clone_size: few; d_call: NA; j_call: TRBJ1-5; cdr3_nt: TGTGCCAGCAGTTTACAGGGCTGGAGCAATCAGCCCCAGCATTTT; cdr3_aa: CASSLQGWSNQPQHF
v_call: TRBV2; clone_size: NA; d_call: NA; j_call: TRBJ1-4; cdr3_nt: TGTGCCAGCAGAGAGTCACCAAAGACTAATGAAAAACTGTTTTTT; cdr3_aa: CASRESPKTNEKLFF
v_call: TRBV9; clone_size: NA; d_call: NA; j_call: TRBJ1-2; cdr3_nt: TGTGCCAGCAGCGTACAGGGGAGCTATGGCTACACCTTC; cdr3_aa: CASSVQGSYGYTF
v_call: TRBV10-3; clone_size: NA; d_call: TRBD1; j_call: TRBJ1-2; cdr3_nt: TGTGCCATCACCAGGGGGCAGGACTATGGCTACACCTTC; cdr3_aa: CAITRGQDYGYTF
v_call: TRBV7-9; clone_size: NA; d_call: NA; j_call: TRBJ1-1; cdr3_nt: TGTGCCAGCAGCTTAGGGACAAACACTGAAGCTTTCTTT; cdr3_aa: CASSLGTNTEAFF
v_call: TRBV19; clone_size: NA; d_call: TRBD2; j_call: TRBJ2-1; cdr3_nt: TGTGCCAGTAGTAAAGCGGGAACCTACAATGAGCAGTTCTTC; cdr3_aa: CASSKAGTYNEQFF
v_call: TRBV5-4; clone_size: NA; d_call: TRBD1; j_call: TRBJ2-5; cdr3_nt: TGTGCCAGCAGCTTACAGGGGGGAGAGACCCAGTACTTC; cdr3_aa: CASSLQGGETQYF
v_call: TRBV27; clone_size: NA; d_call: TRBD2; j_call: TRBJ2-5; cdr3_nt: TGTGCCAGCAGTTTAATGGGAGGGGAGACCCAGTACTTC; cdr3_aa: CASSLMGGETQYF
v_call: TRBV5-1; clone_size: NA; d_call: TRBD1; j_call: TRBJ2-2; cdr3_nt: TGCGCCTCAAAGACAGGGACGAACAGCGGGGAGCTGTTTTTT; cdr3_aa: CASKTGTNSGELFF
v_call: TRBV5-5; clone_size: NA; d_call: NA; j_call: TRBJ2-3; cdr3_nt: TGTGCCAGCAGCCCCTCCCTAGCGAGAAGCACAGATACGCAGTATTTT; cdr3_aa: CASSPSLARSTDTQYF
v_call: TRBV30; clone_size: NA; d_call: TRBD1; j_call: TRBJ1-1; cdr3_nt: TGTGCCTGGAGTGCAGGGACAGGGGCGAACACTGAAGCTTTCTTT; cdr3_aa: CAWSAGTGANTEAFF
v_call: TRBV27; clone_size: NA; d_call: NA; j_call: TRBJ2-3; cdr3_nt: TGTGCCAGCAGTTTACTAGCGTCCACAGATACGCAGTATTTT; cdr3_aa: CASSLLASTDTQYF
v_call: TRBV7-2; clone_size: once; d_call: TRBD2; j_call: TRBJ2-7; cdr3_nt: TGTGCCAGCAGCTCGGGCAGCGGGGCCTACGAGCAGTACTTC; cdr3_aa: CASSSGSGAYEQYF
v_call: TRBV6-4; clone_size: NA; d_call: NA; j_call: TRBJ2-1; cdr3_nt: TGTGCCAGCAGTTACAGGGCAGGGGGGAATGAGCAGTTCTTC; cdr3_aa: CASSYRAGGNEQFF
v_call: TRBV7-9; clone_size: NA; d_call: NA; j_call: TRBJ1-1; cdr3_nt: TGTGCCAGCAGCTTTAGATCTACTTTCTACTCTCCGAAGAACACTGAAGCTTTCTTT; cdr3_aa: CASSFRSTFYSPKNTEAFF
v_call: TRBV11-3; clone_size: NA; d_call: NA; j_call: TRBJ1-1; cdr3_nt: TGTGCCAGCAGCTTATCAGGGGCTAGCACTGAAGCTTTCTTT; cdr3_aa: CASSLSGASTEAFF
v_call: TRBV6-5; clone_size: NA; d_call: NA; j_call: TRBJ2-3; cdr3_nt: TGTGCCAGCAGTTACTCGAACAGGGCGCGGGATACGCAGTATTTT; cdr3_aa: CASSYSNRARDTQYF
v_call: TRBV7-8; clone_size: NA; d_call: TRBD2; j_call: TRBJ2-4; cdr3_nt: TGTGCCAGCAGCGTCAACCCTAGCGGAGTAGCCAAAAACATTCAGTACTTC; cdr3_aa: CASSVNPSGVAKNIQYF
v_call: TRBV5-1; clone_size: NA; d_call: NA; j_call: TRBJ2-1; cdr3_nt: TGCGCCAGCAGCTTGGGTACGGGAGCGGAGCAGTTCTTC; cdr3_aa: CASSLGTGAEQFF
v_call: TRBV19; clone_size: NA; d_call: NA; j_call: TRBJ1-3; cdr3_nt: TGTGCCAGTCCCGACTACTCTGGAAACACCATATATTTT; cdr3_aa: CASPDYSGNTIYF
v_call: TRBV19; clone_size: NA; d_call: TRBD2; j_call: TRBJ2-7; cdr3_nt: TGTGCCAGTAGTATAGGTGCTGCGGGAGGCTTCTACGAGCAGTACTTC; cdr3_aa: CASSIGAAGGFYEQYF
v_call: TRBV5-5; clone_size: NA; d_call: NA; j_call: TRBJ1-2; cdr3_nt: TGTGCCAGCAGCTTGGGTTCCAGGGTAACAGGTTATGGCTACACCTTC; cdr3_aa: CASSLGSRVTGYGYTF
v_call: TRBV4-1; clone_size: NA; d_call: TRBD2; j_call: TRBJ2-1; cdr3_nt: TGCGCCAGCAGGACAGCGGGGGTAGGGAATGAGCAGTTCTTC; cdr3_aa: CASRTAGVGNEQFF
v_call: TRBV28; clone_size: NA; d_call: NA; j_call: TRBJ1-2; cdr3_nt: TGTGCCAGCAGTTCGGGTCGCTATGGCTACACCTTC; cdr3_aa: CASSSGRYGYTF
v_call: TRBV7-9; clone_size: NA; d_call: TRBD2; j_call: TRBJ2-1; cdr3_nt: TGTGCCAGCAGCCTGAGCGGGAGGGCCAAAGATGAGCAGTTCTTC; cdr3_aa: CASSLSGRAKDEQFF
v_call: TRBV5-1; clone_size: NA; d_call: TRBD1; j_call: TRBJ2-5; cdr3_nt: TGCGCCAGCAGCTTAGGACAGGGGATGGCCCAGTACTTC; cdr3_aa: CASSLGQGMAQYF
v_call: TRBV7-6; clone_size: NA; d_call: NA; j_call: TRBJ1-5; cdr3_nt: TGTGCCAGCAGCTCCGAGCCTGTGCCCCAGCATTTT; cdr3_aa: CASSSEPVPQHF
v_call: TRBV14; clone_size: NA; d_call: TRBD1; j_call: TRBJ2-7; cdr3_nt: TGTGCCAGCAGCCGTGACAGGGTTCGGTACGAGCAGTACTTC; cdr3_aa: CASSRDRVRYEQYF
v_call: TRBV5-3; clone_size: NA; d_call: TRBD2; j_call: TRBJ2-2; cdr3_nt: TGTGCCAGAAGCATGTCAAGCGGGAAGAACACCGGGGAGCTGTTTTTT; cdr3_aa: CARSMSSGKNTGELFF
v_call: TRBV28; clone_size: NA; d_call: TRBD1; j_call: TRBJ1-2; cdr3_nt: TGTGCCAGCAGTCCCTGGGGACAGGGGGCCTATGGCTACACCTTC; cdr3_aa: CASSPWGQGAYGYTF
v_call: TRBV6-1; clone_size: NA; d_call: TRBD1; j_call: TRBJ2-1; cdr3_nt: TGTGCCAGCAGTAAGGACAGGGGGCCCTACAATGAGCAGTTCTTC; cdr3_aa: CASSKDRGPYNEQFF
v_call: TRBV10-3; clone_size: NA; d_call: NA; j_call: TRBJ2-1; cdr3_nt: TGTGCCATCTCCCCCGGCGGCGCATCCTACAATGAGCAGTTCTTC; cdr3_aa: CAISPGGASYNEQFF
v_call: TRBV7-9; clone_size: few; d_call: TRBD1; j_call: TRBJ2-2; cdr3_nt: TGTGCCAGCAGCTTAGCGCCAGCAGGGGGCGCTTTCGGGGAGCTGTTTTTT; cdr3_aa: CASSLAPAGGAFGELFF